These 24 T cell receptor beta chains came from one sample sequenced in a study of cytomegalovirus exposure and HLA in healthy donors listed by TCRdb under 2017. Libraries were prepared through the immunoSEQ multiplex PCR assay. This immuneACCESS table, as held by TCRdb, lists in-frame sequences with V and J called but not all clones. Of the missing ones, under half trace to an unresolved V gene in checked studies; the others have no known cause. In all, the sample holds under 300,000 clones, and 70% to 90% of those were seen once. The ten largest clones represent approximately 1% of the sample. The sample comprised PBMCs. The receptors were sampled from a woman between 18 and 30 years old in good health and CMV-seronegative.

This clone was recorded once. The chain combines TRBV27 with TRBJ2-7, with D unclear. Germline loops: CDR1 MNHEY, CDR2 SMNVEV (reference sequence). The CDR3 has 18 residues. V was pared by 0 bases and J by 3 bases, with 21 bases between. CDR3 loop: CASSLSSPNPVSFYEQYF. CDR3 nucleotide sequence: TGTGCCAGCAGTTTATCCTCTCCCAACCCCGTAAGCTTCTACGAGCAGTACTTC.

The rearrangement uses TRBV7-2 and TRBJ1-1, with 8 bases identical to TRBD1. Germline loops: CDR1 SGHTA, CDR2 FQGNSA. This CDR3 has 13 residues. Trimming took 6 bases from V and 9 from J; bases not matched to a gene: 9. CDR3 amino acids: CASSETGGQKAFF. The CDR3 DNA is TGTGCCAGCAGTGAAACAGGGGGGCAAAAAGCTTTCTTT.

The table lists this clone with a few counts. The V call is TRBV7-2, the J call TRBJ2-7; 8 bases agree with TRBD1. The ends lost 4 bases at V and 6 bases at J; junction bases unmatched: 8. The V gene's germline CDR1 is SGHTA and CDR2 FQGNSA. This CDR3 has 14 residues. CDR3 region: CASSSRTGIGEQYF. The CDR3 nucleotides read TGTGCCAGCAGCTCCAGGACAGGGATCGGCGAGCAGTACTTC.

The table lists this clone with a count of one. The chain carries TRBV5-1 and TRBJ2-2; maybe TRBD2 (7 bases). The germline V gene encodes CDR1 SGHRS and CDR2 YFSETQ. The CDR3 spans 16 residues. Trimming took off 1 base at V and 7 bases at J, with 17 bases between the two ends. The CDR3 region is CASSLMVGGQSGELFF. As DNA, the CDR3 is TGCGCCAGCAGCTTGATGGTCGGGGGGCAAAGCGGGGAGCTGTTTTTT.

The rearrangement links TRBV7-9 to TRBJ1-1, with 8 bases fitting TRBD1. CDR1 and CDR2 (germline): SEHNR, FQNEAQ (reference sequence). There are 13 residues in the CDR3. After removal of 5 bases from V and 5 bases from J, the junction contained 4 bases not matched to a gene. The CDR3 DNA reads TGTGCCAGCAGCCGTACAGGGGGAACTGAAGCTTTCTTT. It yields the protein CASSRTGGTEAFF.

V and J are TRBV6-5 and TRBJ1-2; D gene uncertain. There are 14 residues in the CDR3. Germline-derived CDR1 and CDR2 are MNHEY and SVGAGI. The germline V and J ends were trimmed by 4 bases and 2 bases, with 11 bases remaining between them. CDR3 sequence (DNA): TGTGCCAGCAGTTCCGTACACAGAAACTATGGCTACACCTTC. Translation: CASSSVHRNYGYTF.

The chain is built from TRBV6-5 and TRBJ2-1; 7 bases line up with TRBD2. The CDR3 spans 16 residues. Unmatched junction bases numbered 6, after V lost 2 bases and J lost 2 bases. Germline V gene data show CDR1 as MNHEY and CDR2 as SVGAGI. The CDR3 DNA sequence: TGTGCCAGCAGTTACAGGGCGGGGGACGCCTACAATGAGCAGTTCTTC. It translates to CASSYRAGDAYNEQFF.

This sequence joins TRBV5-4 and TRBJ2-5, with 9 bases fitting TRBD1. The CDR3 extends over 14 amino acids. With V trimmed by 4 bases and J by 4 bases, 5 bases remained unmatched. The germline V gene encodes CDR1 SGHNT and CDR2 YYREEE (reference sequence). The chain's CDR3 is CASSSGQGRETQYF. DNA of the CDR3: TGTGCCAGCAGCAGTGGACAGGGGCGAGAGACCCAGTACTTC.

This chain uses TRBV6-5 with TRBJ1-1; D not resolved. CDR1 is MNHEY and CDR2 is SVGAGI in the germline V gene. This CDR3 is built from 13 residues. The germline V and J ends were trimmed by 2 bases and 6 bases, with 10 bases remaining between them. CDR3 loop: CASSYSVGAEAFF. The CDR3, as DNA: TGTGCCAGCAGTTACAGCGTCGGGGCTGAAGCTTTCTTT.

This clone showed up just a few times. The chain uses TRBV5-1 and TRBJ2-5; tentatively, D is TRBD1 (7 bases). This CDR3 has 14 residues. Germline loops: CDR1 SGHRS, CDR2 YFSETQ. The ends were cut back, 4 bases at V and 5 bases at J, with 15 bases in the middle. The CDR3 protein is CASSTPGGGETQYF. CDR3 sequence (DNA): TGCGCCAGCAGCACCCCAGGGGGAGGCGAGACCCAGTACTTC.

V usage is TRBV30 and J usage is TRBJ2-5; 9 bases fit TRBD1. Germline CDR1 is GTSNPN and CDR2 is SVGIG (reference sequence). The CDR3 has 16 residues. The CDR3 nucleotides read TGTGCTCTAGAGTCCGGGACAGGGCTTCCCCAAGAGACCCAGTACTTC. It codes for CALESGTGLPQETQYF.

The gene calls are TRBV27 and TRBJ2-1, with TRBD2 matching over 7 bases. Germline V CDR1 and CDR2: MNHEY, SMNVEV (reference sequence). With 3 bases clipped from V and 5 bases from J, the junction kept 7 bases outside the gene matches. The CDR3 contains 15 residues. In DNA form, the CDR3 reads TGTGCCAGCAGTTTCTCGCTAGCGGCTAACAATGAGCAGTTCTTC. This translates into CASSFSLAANNEQFF.

The CDR3 DNA is TGTGCCAGCAGCCAAGATTTAGGGGGCTCCAATCAGCCCCAGCATTTT. Translating it yields CASSQDLGGSNQPQHF. The chain recombines TRBV4-2 with TRBJ1-5; 7 positions match TRBD1. After removal of 0 bases from V and 3 bases from J, the junction contained 5 bases not matched to a gene. Germline lookup yields CDR1 LGHNA and CDR2 YNFKEQ. The CDR3 extends over 16 amino acids.

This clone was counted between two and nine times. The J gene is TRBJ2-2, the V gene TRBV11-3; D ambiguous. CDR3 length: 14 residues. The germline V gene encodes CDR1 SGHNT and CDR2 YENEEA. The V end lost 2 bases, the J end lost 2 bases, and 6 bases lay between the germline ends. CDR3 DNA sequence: TGTGCCAGCAGCTTAAATCTAAACACCGGGGAGCTGTTTTTT. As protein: CASSLNLNTGELFF.

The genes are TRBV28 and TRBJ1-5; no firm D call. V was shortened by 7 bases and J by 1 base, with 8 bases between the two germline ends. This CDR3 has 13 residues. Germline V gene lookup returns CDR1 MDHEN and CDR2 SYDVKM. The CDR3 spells CASKRESNQPQHF. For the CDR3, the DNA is TGTGCCAGCAAAAGGGAGAGCAATCAGCCCCAGCATTTT.

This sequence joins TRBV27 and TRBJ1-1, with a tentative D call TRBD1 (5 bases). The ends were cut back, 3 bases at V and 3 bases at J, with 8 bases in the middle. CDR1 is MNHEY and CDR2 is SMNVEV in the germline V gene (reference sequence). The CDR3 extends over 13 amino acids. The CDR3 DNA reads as TGTGCCAGCAGTTTGGTCAGGGACACTGAAGCTTTCTTT. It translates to CASSLVRDTEAFF.

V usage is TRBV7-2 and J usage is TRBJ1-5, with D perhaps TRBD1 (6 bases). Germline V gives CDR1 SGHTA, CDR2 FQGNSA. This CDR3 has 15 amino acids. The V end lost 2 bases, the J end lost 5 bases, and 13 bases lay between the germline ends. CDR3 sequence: CASSLTAGGHQPQHF. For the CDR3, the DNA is TGTGCCAGCAGCTTAACGGCGGGGGGGCATCAGCCCCAGCATTTT.

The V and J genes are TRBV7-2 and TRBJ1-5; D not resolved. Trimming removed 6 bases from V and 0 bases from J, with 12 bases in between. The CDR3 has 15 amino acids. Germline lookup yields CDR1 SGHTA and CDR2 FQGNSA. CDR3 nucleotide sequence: TGTGCCAGCAGTTCCCCAGGTTTTAGCAATCAGCCCCAGCATTTT. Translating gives CASSSPGFSNQPQHF. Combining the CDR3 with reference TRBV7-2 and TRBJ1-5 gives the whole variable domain GAGVSQSPSNKVTEKGKDVELRCDPISGHTALYWYRQSLGQGLEFLIYFQGNSAPDKSGLPSDRFSAERTGGSVSTLTIQRTQQEDSAVYLCASSSPGFSNQPQHFGDGTRLSIL.

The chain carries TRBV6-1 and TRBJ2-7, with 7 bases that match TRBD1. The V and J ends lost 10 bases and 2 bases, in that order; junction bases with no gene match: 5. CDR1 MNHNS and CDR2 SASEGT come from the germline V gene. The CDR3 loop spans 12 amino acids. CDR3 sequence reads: CATLTGAYEQYF. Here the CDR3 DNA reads TGTGCCACGTTAACAGGGGCCTACGAGCAGTACTTC.

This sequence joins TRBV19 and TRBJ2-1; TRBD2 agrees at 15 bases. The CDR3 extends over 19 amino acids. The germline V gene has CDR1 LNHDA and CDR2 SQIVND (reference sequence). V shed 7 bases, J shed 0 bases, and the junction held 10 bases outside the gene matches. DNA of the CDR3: TGTGCCAGTAAGATCCCCTGGGGACTAGCGGGGGGCTCCTACAATGAGCAGTTCTTC. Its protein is CASKIPWGLAGGSYNEQFF.

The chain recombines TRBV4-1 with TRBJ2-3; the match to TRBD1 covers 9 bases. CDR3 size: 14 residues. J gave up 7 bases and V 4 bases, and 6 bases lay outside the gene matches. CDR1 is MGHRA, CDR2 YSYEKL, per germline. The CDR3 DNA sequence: TGCGCCAGCAGCCGGGACAGGGTTTCACATACGCAGTATTTT. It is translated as CASSRDRVSHTQYF.

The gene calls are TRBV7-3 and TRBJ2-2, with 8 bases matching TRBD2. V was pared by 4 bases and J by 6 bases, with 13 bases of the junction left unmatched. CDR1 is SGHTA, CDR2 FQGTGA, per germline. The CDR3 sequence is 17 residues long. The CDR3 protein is CASSSRSFGGAAGELFF. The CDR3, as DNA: TGTGCCAGCAGCTCCAGGTCATTCGGGGGGGCTGCCGGGGAGCTGTTTTTT.

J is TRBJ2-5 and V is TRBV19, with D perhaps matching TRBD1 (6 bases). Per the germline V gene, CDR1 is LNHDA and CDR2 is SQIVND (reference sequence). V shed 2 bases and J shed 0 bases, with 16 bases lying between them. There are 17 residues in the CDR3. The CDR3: CASSIHRGGGYQETQYF. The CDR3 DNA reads TGTGCCAGTAGTATACATAGAGGGGGTGGGTACCAAGAGACCCAGTACTTC.

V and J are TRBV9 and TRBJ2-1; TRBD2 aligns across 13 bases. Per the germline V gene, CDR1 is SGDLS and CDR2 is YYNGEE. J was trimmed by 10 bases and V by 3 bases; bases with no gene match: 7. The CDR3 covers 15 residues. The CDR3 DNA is TGTGCCAGCAGCGCTACTAGCGGGAGGGCGAGGGAGCAGTTCTTC. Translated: CASSATSGRAREQFF.